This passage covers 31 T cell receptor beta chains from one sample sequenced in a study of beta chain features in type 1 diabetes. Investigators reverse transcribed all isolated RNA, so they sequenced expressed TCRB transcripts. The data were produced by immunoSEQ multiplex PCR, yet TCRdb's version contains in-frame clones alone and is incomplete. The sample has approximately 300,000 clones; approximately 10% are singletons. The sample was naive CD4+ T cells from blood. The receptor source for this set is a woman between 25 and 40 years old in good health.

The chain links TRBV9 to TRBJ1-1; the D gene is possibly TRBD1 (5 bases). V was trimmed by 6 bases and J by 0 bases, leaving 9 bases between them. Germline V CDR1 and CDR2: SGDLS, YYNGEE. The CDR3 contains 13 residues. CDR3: CASTQGVNTEAFF. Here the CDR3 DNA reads TGTGCCAGCACCCAGGGTGTGAACACTGAAGCTTTCTTT.

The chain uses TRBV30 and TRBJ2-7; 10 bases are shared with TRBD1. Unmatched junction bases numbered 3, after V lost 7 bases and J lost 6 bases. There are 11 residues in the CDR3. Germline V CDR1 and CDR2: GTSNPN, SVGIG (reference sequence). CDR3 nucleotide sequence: TGTGCCTCGGGACAGGGGACCGAGCAGTACTTC. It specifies CASGQGTEQYF. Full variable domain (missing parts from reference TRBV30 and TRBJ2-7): SQTIHQWPATLVQPVGSPLSLECTVEGTSNPNLYWYRQAAGRGLQLLFYSVGIGQISSEVPQNLSASRPQDRQFILSSKKLLLSDSGFYLCASGQGTEQYFGPGTRLTVT.

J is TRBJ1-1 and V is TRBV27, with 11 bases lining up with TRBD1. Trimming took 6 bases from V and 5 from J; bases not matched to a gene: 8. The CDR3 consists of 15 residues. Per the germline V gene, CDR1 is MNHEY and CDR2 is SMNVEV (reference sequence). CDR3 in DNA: TGTGCCAGCAGACCCTGGACAGGGGGCCGAACTGAAGCTTTCTTT. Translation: CASRPWTGGRTEAFF.

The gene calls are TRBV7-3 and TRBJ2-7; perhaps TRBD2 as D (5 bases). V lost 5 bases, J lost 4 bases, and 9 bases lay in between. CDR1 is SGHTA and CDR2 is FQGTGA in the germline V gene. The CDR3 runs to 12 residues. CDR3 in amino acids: CASSPGGYEQYF. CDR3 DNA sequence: TGTGCCAGCAGCCCTGGAGGATACGAGCAGTACTTC.

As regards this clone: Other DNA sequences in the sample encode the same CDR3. DNA for the CDR3: TGTGCCAGCAGTTCCGGGGGGACAGATACGCAGTATTTT. Translation gives CASSSGGTDTQYF. The chain is built from TRBV28 and TRBJ2-3, with 7 bases lining up with TRBD2. Germline-derived CDR1 and CDR2 are MDHEN and SYDVKM. This CDR3 comprises 13 residues. Trimming took 4 bases from V and 3 from J; bases not matched to a gene: 1.

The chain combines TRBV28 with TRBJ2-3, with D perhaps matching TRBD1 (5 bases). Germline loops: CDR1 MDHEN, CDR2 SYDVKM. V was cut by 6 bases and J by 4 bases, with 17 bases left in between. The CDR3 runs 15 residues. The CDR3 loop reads CASSRGGASPDTQYF. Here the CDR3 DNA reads TGTGCCAGCAGCCGAGGTGGGGCTTCGCCAGATACGCAGTATTTT.

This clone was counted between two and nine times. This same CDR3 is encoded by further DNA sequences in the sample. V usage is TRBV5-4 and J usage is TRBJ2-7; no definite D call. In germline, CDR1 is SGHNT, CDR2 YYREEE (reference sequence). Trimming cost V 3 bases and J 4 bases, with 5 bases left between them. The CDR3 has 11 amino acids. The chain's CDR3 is CASSSQYEQYF. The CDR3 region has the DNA TGTGCCAGCAGCTCCCAGTACGAGCAGTACTTC.

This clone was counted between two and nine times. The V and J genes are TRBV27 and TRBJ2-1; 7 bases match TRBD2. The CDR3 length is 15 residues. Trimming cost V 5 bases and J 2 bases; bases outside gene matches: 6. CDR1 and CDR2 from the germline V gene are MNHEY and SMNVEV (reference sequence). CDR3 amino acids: CASSLQRETYNEQFF. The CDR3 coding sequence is TGTGCCAGCAGTCTTCAGCGGGAAACCTACAATGAGCAGTTCTTC.

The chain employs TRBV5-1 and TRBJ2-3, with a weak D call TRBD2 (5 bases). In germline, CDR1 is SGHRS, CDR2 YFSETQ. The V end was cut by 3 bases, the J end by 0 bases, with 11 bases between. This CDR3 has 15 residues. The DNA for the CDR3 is TGCGCCAGCAGCTCGGGAATACTTAGCACAGATACGCAGTATTTT. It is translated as CASSSGILSTDTQYF.

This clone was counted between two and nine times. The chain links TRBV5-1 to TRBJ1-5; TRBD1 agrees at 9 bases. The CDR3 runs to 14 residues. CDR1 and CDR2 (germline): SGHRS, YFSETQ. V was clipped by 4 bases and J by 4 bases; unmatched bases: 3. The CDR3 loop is CASSQGQGNQPQHF. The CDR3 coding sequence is TGCGCCAGCAGCCAAGGACAGGGGAATCAGCCCCAGCATTTT.

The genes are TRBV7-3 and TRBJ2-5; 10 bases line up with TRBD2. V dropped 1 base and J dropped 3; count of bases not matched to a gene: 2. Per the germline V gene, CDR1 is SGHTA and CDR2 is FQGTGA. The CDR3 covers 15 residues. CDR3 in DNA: TGTGCCAGCAGCTTAATCGGACTAGCGGAAGAGACCCAGTACTTC. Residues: CASSLIGLAEETQYF.

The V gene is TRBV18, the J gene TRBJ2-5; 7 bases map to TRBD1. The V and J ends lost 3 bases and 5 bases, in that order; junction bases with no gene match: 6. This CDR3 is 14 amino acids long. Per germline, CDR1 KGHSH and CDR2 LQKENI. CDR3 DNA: TGTGCCAGCTCACCGGCGGACAGGTTCGAGACCCAGTACTTC. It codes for CASSPADRFETQYF.

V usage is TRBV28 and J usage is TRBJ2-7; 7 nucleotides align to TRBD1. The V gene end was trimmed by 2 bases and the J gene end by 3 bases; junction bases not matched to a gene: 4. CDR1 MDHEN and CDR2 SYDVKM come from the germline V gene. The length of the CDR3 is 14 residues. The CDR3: CASSLRDRVYEQYF. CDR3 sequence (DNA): TGTGCCAGCAGTTTACGTGACAGGGTCTACGAGCAGTACTTC.

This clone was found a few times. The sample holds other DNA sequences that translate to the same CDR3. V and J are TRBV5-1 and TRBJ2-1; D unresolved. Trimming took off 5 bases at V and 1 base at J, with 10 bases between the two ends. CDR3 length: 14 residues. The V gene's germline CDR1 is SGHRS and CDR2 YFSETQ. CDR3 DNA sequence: TGCGCCAGCAGTTCGTCAGGTTCCTACAATGAGCAGTTCTTC. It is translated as CASSSSGSYNEQFF.

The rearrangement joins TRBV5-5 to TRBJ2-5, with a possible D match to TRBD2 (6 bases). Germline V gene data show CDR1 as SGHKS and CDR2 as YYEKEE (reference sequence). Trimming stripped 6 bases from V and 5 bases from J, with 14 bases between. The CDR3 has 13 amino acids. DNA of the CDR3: TGTGCCAGCAACTTCGGAGGGCTGGAGACCCAGTACTTC. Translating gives CASNFGGLETQYF.

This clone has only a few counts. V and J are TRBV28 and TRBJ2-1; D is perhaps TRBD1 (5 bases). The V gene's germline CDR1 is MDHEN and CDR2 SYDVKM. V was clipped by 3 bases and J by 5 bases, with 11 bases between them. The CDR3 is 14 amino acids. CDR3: CASSLPQGNNEQFF. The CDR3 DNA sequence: TGTGCCAGCAGTTTGCCTCAGGGAAACAATGAGCAGTTCTTC.

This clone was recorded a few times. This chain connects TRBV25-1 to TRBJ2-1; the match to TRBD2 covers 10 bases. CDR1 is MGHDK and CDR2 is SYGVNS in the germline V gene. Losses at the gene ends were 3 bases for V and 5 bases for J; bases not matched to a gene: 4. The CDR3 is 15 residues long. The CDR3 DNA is TGTGCCAGCAGTGACAAGCGGGAGGGGGACAATGAGCAGTTCTTC. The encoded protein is CASSDKREGDNEQFF.

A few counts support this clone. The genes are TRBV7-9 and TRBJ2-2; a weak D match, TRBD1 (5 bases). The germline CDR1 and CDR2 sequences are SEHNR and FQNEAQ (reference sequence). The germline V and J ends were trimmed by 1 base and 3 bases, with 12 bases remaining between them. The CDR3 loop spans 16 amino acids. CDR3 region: CASSLGRQGYTGELFF. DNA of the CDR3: TGTGCCAGCAGCTTAGGGCGGCAGGGATACACCGGGGAGCTGTTTTTT.

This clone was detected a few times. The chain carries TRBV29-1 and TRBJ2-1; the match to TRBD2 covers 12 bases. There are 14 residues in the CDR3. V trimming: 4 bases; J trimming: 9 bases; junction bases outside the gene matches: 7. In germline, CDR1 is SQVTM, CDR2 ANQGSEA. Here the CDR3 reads CSVGASGRAGEQFF. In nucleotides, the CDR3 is TGCAGCGTTGGGGCTAGCGGGAGGGCGGGTGAGCAGTTCTTC.

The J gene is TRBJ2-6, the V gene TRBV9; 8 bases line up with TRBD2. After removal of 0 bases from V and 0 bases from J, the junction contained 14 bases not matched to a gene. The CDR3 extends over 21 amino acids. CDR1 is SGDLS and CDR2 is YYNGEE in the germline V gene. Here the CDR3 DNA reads TGTGCCAGCAGCGTAGAATTGGCGGGGGGCCCGCCATCCTCTGGGGCCAACGTCCTGACTTTC. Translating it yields CASSVELAGGPPSSGANVLTF.

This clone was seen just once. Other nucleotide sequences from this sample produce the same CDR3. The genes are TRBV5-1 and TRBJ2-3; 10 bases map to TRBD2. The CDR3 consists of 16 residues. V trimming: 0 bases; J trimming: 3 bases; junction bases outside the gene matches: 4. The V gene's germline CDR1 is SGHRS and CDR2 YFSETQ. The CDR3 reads CASSLGASGSTDTQYF. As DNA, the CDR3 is TGCGCCAGCAGCTTGGGAGCTAGCGGGAGTACAGATACGCAGTATTTT.

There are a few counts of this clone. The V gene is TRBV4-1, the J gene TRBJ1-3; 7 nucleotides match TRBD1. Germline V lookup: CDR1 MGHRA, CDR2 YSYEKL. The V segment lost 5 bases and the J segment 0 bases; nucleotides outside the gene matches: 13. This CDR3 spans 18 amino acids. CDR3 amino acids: CASSAKGAVRGSGNTIYF. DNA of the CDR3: TGCGCCAGCAGCGCGAAGGGGGCGGTTAGAGGCTCTGGAAACACCATATATTTT.

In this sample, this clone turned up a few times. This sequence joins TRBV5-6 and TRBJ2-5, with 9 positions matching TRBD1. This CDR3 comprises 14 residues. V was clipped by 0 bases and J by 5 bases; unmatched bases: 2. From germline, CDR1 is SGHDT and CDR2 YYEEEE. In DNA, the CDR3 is TGTGCCAGCAGCTTGGACAGGGGGCTGGAGACCCAGTACTTC. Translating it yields CASSLDRGLETQYF.

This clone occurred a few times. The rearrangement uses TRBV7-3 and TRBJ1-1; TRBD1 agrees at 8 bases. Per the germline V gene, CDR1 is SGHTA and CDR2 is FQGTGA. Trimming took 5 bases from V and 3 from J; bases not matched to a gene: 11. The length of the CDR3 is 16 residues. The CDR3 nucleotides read TGTGCCAGCAGCCGACAATCAGGGGGCGCGGACACTGAAGCTTTCTTT. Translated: CASSRQSGGADTEAFF.

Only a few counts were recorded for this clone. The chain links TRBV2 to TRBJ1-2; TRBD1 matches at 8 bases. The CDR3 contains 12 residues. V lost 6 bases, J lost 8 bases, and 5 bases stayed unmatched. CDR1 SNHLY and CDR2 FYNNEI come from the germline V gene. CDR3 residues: CASRGDRRGYTF. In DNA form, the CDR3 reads TGTGCCAGCAGAGGGGACAGGAGAGGCTACACCTTC. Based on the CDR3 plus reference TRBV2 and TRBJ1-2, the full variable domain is EPEVTQTPSHQVTQMGQEVILRCVPISNHLYFYWYRQILGQKVEFLVSFYNNEISEKSEIFDDQFSVERPDGSNFTLKIRSTKLEDSAMYFCASRGDRRGYTFGSGTRLTVV.

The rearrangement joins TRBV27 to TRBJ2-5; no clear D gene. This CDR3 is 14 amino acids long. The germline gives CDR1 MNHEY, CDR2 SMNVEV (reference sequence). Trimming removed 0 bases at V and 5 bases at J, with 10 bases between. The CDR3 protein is CASSLSWSGETQYF. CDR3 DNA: TGTGCCAGCAGTTTATCCTGGTCCGGGGAGACCCAGTACTTC.

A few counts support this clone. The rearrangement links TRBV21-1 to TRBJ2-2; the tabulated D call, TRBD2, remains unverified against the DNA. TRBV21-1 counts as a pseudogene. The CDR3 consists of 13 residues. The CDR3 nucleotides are TGTGCCAGCAGCGCCCCACGGAGCGGGGAGCTGTTTTTT. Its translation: CASSAPRSGELFF.

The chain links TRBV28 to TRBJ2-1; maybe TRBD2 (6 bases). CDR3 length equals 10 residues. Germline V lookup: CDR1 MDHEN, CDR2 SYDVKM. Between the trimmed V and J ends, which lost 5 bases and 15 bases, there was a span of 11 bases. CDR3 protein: CASSARDWFF. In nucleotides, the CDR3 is TGTGCCAGCAGTGCCCGGGACTGGTTCTTC.

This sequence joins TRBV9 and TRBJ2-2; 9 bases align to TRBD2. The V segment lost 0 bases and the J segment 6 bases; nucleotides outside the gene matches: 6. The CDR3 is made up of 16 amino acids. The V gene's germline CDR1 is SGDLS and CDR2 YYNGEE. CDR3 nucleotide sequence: TGTGCCAGCAGCGTAGAGGTTGCGGGAGGGCCCGGGGAGCTGTTTTTT. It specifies CASSVEVAGGPGELFF.

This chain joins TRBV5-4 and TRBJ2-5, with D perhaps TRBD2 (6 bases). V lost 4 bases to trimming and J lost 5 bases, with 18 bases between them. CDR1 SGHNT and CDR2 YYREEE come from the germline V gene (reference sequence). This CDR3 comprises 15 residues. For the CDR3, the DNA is TGTGCCAGCAGCCCGGGGCGACTAGTACAGGAGACCCAGTACTTC. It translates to CASSPGRLVQETQYF.

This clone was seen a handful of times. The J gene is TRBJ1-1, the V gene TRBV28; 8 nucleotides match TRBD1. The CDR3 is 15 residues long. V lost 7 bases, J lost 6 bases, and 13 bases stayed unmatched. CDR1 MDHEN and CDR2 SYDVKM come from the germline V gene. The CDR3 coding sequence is TGTGCCAGCACCTCACCGACAGGGGAGGTAGCTGAAGCTTTCTTT. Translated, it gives CASTSPTGEVAEAFF.